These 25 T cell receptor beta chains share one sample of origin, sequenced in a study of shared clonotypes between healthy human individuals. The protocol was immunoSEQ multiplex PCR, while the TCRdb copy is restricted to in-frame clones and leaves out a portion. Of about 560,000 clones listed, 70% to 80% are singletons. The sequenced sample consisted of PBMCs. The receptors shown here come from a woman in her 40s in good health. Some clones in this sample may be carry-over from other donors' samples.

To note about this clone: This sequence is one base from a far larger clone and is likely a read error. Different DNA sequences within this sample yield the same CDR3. This CDR3 is CASSLLRDYSTDTQYF. The CDR3 bases are TGTGCCAGCAGCCTACTCCGGGATTACAGCACAGATACGCAGTATTTT. The chain links TRBV11-2 to TRBJ2-3; tentatively, D is TRBD2 (5 bases). The CDR3 covers 16 residues. V shed 5 bases and J shed 0 bases, with 15 bases lying between them. Germline V gene data show CDR1 as SGHAT and CDR2 as FQNNGV. Variable domain in full (rest from reference TRBV11-2 and TRBJ2-3): EAGVAQSPRYKIIEKRQSVAFWCNPISGHATLYWYQQILGQGPKLLIQFQNNGVVDDSQLPKDRFSAERLKGVDSTLKIQPAKLEDSAVYLCASSLLRDYSTDTQYFGPGTRLTVL.

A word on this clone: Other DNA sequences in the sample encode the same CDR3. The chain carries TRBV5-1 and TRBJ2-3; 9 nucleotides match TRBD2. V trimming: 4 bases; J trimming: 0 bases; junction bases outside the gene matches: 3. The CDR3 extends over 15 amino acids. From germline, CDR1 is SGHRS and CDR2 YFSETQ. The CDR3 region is CASSDTSGSTDTQYF. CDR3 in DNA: TGCGCCAGCAGCGATACTAGCGGGAGCACAGATACGCAGTATTTT.

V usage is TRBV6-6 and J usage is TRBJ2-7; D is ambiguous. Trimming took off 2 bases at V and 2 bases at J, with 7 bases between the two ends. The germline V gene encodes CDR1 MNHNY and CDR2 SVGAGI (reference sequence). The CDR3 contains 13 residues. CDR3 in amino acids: CASSYMSTYEQYF. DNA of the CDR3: TGTGCCAGCAGTTACATGTCCACCTACGAGCAGTACTTC.

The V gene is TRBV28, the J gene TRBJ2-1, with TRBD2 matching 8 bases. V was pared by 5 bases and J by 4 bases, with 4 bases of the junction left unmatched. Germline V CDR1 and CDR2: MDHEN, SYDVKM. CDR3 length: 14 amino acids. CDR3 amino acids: CASSTGTRYNEQFF. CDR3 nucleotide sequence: TGTGCCAGCAGTACCGGGACTAGGTACAATGAGCAGTTCTTC. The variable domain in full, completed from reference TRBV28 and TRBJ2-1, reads DVKVTQSSRYLVKRTGEKVFLECVQDMDHENMFWYRQDPGLGLRLIYFSYDVKMKEKGDIPEGYSVSREKKERFSLILESASTNQTSMYLCASSTGTRYNEQFFGPGTRLTVL.

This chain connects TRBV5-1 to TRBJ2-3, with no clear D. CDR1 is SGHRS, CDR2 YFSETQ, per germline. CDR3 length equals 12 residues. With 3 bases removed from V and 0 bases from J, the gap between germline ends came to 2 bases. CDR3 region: CASSSSTDTQYF. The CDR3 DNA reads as TGCGCCAGCAGCTCAAGCACAGATACGCAGTATTTT.

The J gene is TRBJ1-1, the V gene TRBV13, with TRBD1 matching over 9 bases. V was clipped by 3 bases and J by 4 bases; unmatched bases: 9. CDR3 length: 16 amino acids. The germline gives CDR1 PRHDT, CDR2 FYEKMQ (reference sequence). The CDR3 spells CASSFYTGGGGTEAFF. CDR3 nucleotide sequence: TGTGCCAGCAGCTTCTATACAGGGGGCGGGGGCACTGAAGCTTTCTTT.

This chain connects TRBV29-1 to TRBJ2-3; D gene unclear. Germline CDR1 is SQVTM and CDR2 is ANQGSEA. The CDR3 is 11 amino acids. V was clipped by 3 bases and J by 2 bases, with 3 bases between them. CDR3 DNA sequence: TGCAGCGTTGACATCACAGATACGCAGTATTTT. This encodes CSVDITDTQYF.

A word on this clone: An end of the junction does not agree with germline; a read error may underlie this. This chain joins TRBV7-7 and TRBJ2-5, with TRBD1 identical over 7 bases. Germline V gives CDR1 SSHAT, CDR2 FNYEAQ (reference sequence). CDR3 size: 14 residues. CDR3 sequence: CASSSTGDSETQYF. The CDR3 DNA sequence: TGTGCTAGCAGCTCCACAGGGGATTCGGAGACCCAGTACTTC.

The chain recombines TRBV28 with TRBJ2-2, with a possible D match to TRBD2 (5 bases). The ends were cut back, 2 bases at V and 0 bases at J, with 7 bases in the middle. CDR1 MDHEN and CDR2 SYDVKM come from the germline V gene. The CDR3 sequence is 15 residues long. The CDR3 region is CASSLASSNTGELFF. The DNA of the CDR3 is TGTGCCAGCAGTTTAGCTAGCTCGAACACCGGGGAGCTGTTTTTT.

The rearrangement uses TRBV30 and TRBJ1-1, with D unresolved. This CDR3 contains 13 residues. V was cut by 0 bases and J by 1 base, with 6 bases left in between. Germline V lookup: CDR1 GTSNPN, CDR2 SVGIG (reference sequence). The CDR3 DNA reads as TGTGCCTGGAGTGTATCAGCGAACACTGAAGCTTTCTTT. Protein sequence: CAWSVSANTEAFF.

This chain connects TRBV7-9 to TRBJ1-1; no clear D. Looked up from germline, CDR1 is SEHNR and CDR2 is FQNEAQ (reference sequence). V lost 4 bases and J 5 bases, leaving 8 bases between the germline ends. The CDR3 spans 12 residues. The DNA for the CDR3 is TGTGCCAGCAGCTCGCCGGGGACTGAAGCTTTCTTT. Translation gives CASSSPGTEAFF.

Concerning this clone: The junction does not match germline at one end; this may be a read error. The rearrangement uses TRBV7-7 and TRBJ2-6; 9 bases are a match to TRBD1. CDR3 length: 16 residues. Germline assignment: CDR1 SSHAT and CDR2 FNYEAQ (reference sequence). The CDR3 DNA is TGTGCTAGCAGCCCTCGGACAGGGGCTGGGGCCAACGTCCTGACTTTC. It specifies CASSPRTGAGANVLTF.

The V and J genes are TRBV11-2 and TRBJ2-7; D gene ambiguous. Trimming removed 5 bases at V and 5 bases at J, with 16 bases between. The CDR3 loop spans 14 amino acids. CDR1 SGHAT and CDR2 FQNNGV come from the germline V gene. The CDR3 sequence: CASSPPAPWDEQYF. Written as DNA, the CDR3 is TGTGCCAGCAGCCCCCCCGCCCCGTGGGACGAGCAGTACTTC.

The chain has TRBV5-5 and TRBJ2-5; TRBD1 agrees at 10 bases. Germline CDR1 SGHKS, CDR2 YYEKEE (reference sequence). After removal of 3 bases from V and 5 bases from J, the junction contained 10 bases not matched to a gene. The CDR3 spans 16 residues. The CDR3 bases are TGTGCCAGCAGCTACCCGGACAGGGGGATTGTGGAGACCCAGTACTTC. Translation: CASSYPDRGIVETQYF. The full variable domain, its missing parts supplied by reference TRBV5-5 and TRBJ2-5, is DAGVTQSPTHLIKTRGQQVTLRCSPISGHKSVSWYQQVLGQGPQFIFQYYEKEERGRGNFPDRFSARQFPNYSSELNVNALLLGDSALYLCASSYPDRGIVETQYFGPGTRLLVL.

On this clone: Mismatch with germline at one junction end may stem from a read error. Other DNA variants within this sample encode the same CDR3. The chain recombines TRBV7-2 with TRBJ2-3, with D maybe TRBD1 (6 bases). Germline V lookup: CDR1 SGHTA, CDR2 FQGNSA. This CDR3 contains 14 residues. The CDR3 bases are TGTGCCAGCACCTTACTGGGGGCGGGCTTTACGCAGTATTTT. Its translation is CASTLLGAGFTQYF.

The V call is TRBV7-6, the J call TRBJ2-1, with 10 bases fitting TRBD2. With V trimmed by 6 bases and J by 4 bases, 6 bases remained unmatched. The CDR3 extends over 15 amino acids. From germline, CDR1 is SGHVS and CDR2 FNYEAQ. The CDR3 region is CASRVGAGGYNEQFF. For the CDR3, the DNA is TGTGCCAGCAGGGTCGGAGCGGGAGGGTACAATGAGCAGTTCTTC.

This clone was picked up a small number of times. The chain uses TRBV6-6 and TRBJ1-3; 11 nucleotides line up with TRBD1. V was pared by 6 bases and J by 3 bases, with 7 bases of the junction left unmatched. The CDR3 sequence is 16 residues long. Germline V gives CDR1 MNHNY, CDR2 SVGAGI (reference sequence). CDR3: CASSHWDRGFGNTIYF. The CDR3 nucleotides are TGTGCCAGCAGCCACTGGGACAGGGGGTTTGGAAACACCATATATTTT.

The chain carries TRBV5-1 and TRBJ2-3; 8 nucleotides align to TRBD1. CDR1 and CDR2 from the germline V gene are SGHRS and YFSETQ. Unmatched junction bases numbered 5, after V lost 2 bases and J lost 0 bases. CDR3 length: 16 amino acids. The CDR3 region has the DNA TGCGCCAGCAGCTTCTCAGGGGGCACTAGCACAGATACGCAGTATTTT. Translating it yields CASSFSGGTSTDTQYF.

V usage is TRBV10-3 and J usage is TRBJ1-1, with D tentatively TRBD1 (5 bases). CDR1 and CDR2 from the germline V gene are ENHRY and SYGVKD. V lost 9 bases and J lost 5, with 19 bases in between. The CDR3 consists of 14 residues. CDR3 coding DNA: TGTGCCATTTCAGGGCGATACACTGGGACTGAAGCTTTCTTT. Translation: CAISGRYTGTEAFF.

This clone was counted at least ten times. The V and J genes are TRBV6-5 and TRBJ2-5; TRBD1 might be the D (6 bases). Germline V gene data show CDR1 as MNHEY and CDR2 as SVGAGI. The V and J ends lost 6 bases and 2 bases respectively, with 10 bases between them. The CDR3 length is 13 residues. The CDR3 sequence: CASRRTVQETQYF. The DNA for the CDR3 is TGTGCCAGCAGAAGGACAGTACAAGAGACCCAGTACTTC.

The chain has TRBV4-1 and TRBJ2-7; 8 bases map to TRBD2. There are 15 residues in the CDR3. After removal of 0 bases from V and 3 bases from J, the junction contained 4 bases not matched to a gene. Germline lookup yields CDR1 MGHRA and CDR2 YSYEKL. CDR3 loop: CASSQDSGRFYEQYF. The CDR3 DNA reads TGCGCCAGCAGCCAAGACAGCGGGAGATTCTACGAGCAGTACTTC.

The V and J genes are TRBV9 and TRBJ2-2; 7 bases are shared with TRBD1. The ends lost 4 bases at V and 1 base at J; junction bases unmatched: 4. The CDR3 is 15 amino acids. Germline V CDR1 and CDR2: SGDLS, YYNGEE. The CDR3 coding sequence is TGTGCCAGCAGCATCTCAGGGGGGAACACCGGGGAGCTGTTTTTT. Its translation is CASSISGGNTGELFF.

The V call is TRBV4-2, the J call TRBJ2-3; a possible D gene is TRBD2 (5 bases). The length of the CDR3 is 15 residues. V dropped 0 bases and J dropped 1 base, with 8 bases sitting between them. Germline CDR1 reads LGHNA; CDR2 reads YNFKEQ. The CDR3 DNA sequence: TGTGCCAGCAGCCAAGATAAGGGAGGCACAGATACGCAGTATTTT. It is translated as CASSQDKGGTDTQYF.

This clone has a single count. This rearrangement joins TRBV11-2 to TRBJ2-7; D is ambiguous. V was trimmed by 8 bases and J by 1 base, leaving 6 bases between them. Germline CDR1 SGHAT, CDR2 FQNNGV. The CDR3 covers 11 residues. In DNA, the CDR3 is TGTGCCAGCGGAAGATCCTACGAGCAGTACTTC. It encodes CASGRSYEQYF.

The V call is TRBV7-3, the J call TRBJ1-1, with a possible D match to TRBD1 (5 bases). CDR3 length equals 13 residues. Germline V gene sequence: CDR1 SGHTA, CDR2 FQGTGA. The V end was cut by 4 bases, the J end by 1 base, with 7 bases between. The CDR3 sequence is CASSWTQNTEAFF. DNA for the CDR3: TGTGCCAGCAGCTGGACACAGAACACTGAAGCTTTCTTT.